This T cell receptor beta chain was recovered during a study of cytomegalovirus exposure and HLA in healthy donors (dated by TCRdb to 2016 to 2017). Regarding the research as a whole: According to an earlier analysis of 450 to 650 of the donors, about 179 million T cells yielded 120 million or so unique TCR beta sequences and about 300 Gb of sequence data. An early release covering more than 500 HLA-typed donors comprised roughly 300 gigabases of sequencing data and tens of millions of unique TCR sequences. Of the roughly 410 genotyped donors, approximately 81% were placed in the genetic ancestry cluster associated with self-reported Caucasian donors. The study aimed to test whether cataloging public T cell receptors could reveal signatures of past pathogen exposure. The study profiled the T cell repertoires of hundreds of subjects by immunosequencing and related them to cytomegalovirus serostatus. A separate validation cohort of 100 to 150 different subjects was used in addition to the 666-subject first cohort. The study combined high-throughput TCR immunosequencing, statistical association of individual TCRs with disease status, and machine learning to predict cytomegalovirus infection status. A later analysis re-analyzed previously published TCR beta repertoires from 666 donors and added high-resolution HLA genotyping to study TCR occurrence patterns. Rather than drawing on any new phenotypic data, the later analysis identified candidate immune exposures from TCR beta sequences and the way those sequences occurred across donors. In an earlier analysis of 500 to 650 of the donors, high-throughput TCR beta sequencing was used to judge whether each TCR beta V gene segment behaved as functional or pseudogenic. Donor age, sex, ethnicity and CMV serostatus were collected together with the repertoire data. Genome-wide SNP genotypes for about 55% of the 666 donors were used in a later genetic analysis, which treated that subset as a discovery cohort. Every repertoire in the discovery cohort had been generated on one and the same sequencing platform. Class I and class II HLA loci were covered by the typing at four-digit resolution. Typing coverage differed by locus: A, B, C, DRB1 and DQB1 were typed in roughly 629-630 donors, DQA1 in 522, DPA1 in some 570, and DPB1 in around 490. About five DR-DQ haplotypes were treated as single units for association and clustering because of strong linkage in the cohort. Among roughly 400 genotyped donors of the cohort, an average of approximately 200,000 unique TCR beta nucleotide sequences was sequenced per donor, of which about 19% were non-productive. The full study reports these points: In vitro tests confirmed that a few of the cytomegalovirus-associated TCR beta chains recognize cytomegalovirus antigens. Across donors, most TCR sequences were observed very rarely, whereas some public TCRs were present in many individuals. Linkage disequilibrium might explain the correlated functional status among segregating V segments, but an unknown experimental factor could not be ruled out. In a later analysis, TCR association rates were found to vary across HLA loci, with the most associated TCRs seen for DRB1 alleles and the fewest for HLA-C alleles. A later analysis reported that several top co-occurrence clusters appeared linked to parvovirus B19, influenza, CMV and Epstein-Barr virus. In a later analysis, 15,000 to 20,000 TCR beta sequences were associated with specific HLA alleles at a false discovery rate of 0.05. Because HLA typing was missing for some donors at each locus, association tests included only the typed subset. An earlier analysis of approximately 500 of the donors showed that most TCR beta V segments appeared in productive rearrangements either about 87% or about 30% of the time, which broadly matched IMGT annotations. An association between a missense DCLRE1C variant and V-gene and J-gene trimming of TCR beta chains was found in a later genetic analysis and replicated in an independent cohort. In the study, some 160 TCR beta chains were listed as associated with cytomegalovirus. The classifier was reported to diagnose cytomegalovirus status with high specificity and sensitivity in both the original and validation cohorts. A further reported finding was that TCR beta sequences accurately predicted the HLA-A and HLA-B alleles for most subjects in the first cohort. It was suggested by the authors that the approach could potentially be generalized to other disease states and immunological phenotypes. Because counts were too low, under 20 rarely observed V segments, including chromosome 9 orphons, were left out of the earlier analysis of roughly 600 of the donors. Assigning TCR associations to individual alleles was difficult when HLA alleles, especially DR and DQ, strongly co-occurred. A later genetic analysis reported fewer N-insertions in productive TCRs among donors in an Asian-associated ancestry cluster than the approximately 700-donor mean. This cohort had only TCR beta chains sequenced, and the lack of alpha or paired-chain data limited which features could be detected. A cluster of highly shared sequence variants was judged likely to be a technical artifact of the sequencing pipeline. According to a later analysis, most CMV-associated TCR beta chains appeared to be HLA-restricted, and the HLA associations seemed to be driven largely by CMV exposure. Sequencing depth was assumed to be roughly uniform across donors in the presence/absence analyses, though that assumption may not hold. Compared with equally common non-associated chains, HLA-associated TCR beta chains in a later analysis were more clonally expanded and had lower generation probabilities. The only immune exposure information available for the cohort was CMV serostatus.

Regarding this clone: The antigen this receptor binds is unknown. The input lacks base qualities; no much larger clone sits a single base away.

The cohort was made up of approximately 700 healthy bone marrow donors. At the time of sampling, every cohort member was nominally healthy, though immune exposures that went unrecorded were likely present. The donor tested CMV seronegative, placing the donor among the 350 to 400 seronegative members of the cohort. A peripheral blood sample was collected from each donor, and TCR beta sequencing was performed on peripheral blood mononuclear cells. Genomic DNA extraction from the blood cell samples was performed with the Qiagen DNeasy Blood Extraction Kit. Library preparation used the immunoSEQ multiplex PCR assay. The multiplex PCR relied on a mix of 60 forward primers for TCR Vbeta segments and 13 reverse primers for TCR Jbeta segments. A multiplex PCR assay on genomic DNA amplified the CDR3 region of rearranged TCR beta genes. On the Illumina HiSeq System, the amplified TCR beta libraries were sequenced as 87-base-pair reads. The source study handled its data this way. In a later analysis, 70 million to 95 million unique TCR beta chains were counted across the 666 repertoires, and roughly 11 million of these chains were shared by at least two donors. Raw reads were error-corrected and collapsed into unique sequences by a nearest-neighbor algorithm in which closely related sequences were merged to remove PCR and sequencing errors. To assign V, D and J gene segments, CDR3 sequences were aligned to IMGT reference sequences. For a sequence to be retained, at least a six-nucleotide match to both a V gene segment and a J gene segment was required. A rearrangement was called productive if the CDR3 had no stop codons and remained in frame with V and J, and every other rearrangement was called non-productive. Following IMGT convention, CDR3 was defined as the stretch from the second conserved V-encoded cysteine to the conserved J-encoded phenylalanine. The earlier analysis of about 570 of the donors excluded any sequence lacking an unambiguous match to a single V gene segment. An earlier analysis of roughly 590 of the donors called V segments functional above 56.7% productive rearrangements and segregating when the between-donor standard deviation exceeded 5%. A statistical classification framework was built for diagnosing cytomegalovirus status from the catalog of TCR beta chain sequences. A later analysis assigned V and J genes by comparing TCR nucleotide sequences with IMGT/GENE-DB human TR gene sequences. The TCRdist pipeline was used in a later analysis to assign CDR3 sequences and most-parsimonious VDJ recombination scenarios. In a later analysis, each TCR beta chain was defined by its CDR3 amino acid sequence together with its V-gene family, and reads lacking a unique V-gene family were excluded. A later analysis removed 600 or so highly shared, low-generation-probability nucleotide sequences to deal with suspected cross-contamination and a sequencing artifact. In a later analysis, a clonal expansion index for each public chain was calculated from normalized within-repertoire ranks of inferred template counts. In a later analysis, generation probabilities were computed with a VDJ recombination model fitted to out-of-frame rearrangements, and the resulting probabilities were checked against IGoR. In a later analysis, TCR-TCR, TCR-HLA and TCR-CMV co-occurrence was scored with hypergeometric tests, and a repertoire-size bias correction was applied to TCR pairs. False discovery rates were estimated in a later analysis by permuting HLA or CMV assignments 20 times. In a later analysis, co-occurring TCRs were grouped using DBSCAN, with TCRdist sequence similarity added in when clustering inside HLA-allele-positive subsets. For co-occurrence clustering, repertoires with fewer than 30,000 or more than 120,000 public chains were excluded, along with several repertoires with anomalous nucleotide sharing. TCRdb obtained this table from immuneACCESS and retained in-frame rearrangements with V and J assigned. These tables miss some clones; where compared with another copy, unresolved V genes account for less than half of the shortfall, and the remainder is unexplained. V, J and clone size are those of that table, while D and trimming were read from the DNA. This sample holds some 160,000 clones; 80% to 85% were observed only once. The ten most abundant clones make up around 2% of the sample.

The receptor's source is a man aged 18 to 35 in good health and CMV-seronegative. Sequencing was performed on PBMCs.

The DNA sequence is as follows: TGTGCCAGCAGCCCGGGACTGGCTCGGGAGCAGTACTTC. This codes for CASSPGLAREQYF. The chain employs TRBV13 and TRBJ2-7, with a weak D call of TRBD2 (6 bases match). V was cut back by 5 bases and J by 7 bases, leaving a gap of 15 bases between them. From cysteine to phenylalanine, the CDR3 is 13 amino acids long. Just CDR3 DNA is preserved here, 39 bases in frame from base 1. CDR1 and CDR2 were assigned from the germline V gene (reference sequence) as PRHDT and FYEKMQ.